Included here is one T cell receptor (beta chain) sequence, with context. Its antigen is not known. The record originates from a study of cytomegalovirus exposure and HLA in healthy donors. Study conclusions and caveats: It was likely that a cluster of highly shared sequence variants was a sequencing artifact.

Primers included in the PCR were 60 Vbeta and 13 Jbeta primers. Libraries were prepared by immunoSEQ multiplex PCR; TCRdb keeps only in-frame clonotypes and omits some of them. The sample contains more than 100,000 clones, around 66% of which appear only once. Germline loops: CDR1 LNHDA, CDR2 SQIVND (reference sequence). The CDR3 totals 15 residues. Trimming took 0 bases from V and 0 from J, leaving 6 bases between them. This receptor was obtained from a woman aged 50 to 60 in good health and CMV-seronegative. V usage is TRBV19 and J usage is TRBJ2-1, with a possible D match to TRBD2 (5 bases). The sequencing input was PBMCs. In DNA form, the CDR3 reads TGTGCCAGTAGTATAGAGCGGGCCTCCTACAATGAGCAGTTCTTC. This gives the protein CASSIERASYNEQFF.